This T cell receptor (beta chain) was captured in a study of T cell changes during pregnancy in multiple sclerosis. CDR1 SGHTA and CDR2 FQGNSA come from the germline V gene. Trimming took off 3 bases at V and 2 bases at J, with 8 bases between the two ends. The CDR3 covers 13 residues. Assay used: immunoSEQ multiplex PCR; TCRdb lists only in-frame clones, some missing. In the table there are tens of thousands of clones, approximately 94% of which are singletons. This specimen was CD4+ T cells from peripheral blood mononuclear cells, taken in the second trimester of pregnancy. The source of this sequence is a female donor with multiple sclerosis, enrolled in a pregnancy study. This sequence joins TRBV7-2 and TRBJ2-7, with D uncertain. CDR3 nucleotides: TGTGCCAGCAGCTTGGCAGCGACCTACGAGCAGTACTTC. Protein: CASSLAATYEQYF.